Sequencing of this T cell receptor beta chain was carried out in a study of control samples from healthy donors and cancer patients. V lost 6 bases, J lost 4 bases, and 13 bases stayed unmatched. The germline CDR1 and CDR2 sequences are SGHNT and YENEEA. The CDR3 runs to 19 residues. Profiling relied on immunoSEQ multiplex PCR, and the TCRdb table lists in-frame clones only, not all of them. Among approximately 60,000 clones listed, 90% were seen once. Input material: PBMCs. J is TRBJ2-2 and V is TRBV11-3, with 14 nucleotides matching TRBD2. The receptor comes from a woman between 45 and 65 years old with colorectal cancer. CDR3 residues: CASSQPGTSGSLSTGELFF. CDR3 DNA: TGTGCCAGCAGTCAACCCGGGACTAGCGGGAGCCTCAGCACCGGGGAGCTGTTTTTT.